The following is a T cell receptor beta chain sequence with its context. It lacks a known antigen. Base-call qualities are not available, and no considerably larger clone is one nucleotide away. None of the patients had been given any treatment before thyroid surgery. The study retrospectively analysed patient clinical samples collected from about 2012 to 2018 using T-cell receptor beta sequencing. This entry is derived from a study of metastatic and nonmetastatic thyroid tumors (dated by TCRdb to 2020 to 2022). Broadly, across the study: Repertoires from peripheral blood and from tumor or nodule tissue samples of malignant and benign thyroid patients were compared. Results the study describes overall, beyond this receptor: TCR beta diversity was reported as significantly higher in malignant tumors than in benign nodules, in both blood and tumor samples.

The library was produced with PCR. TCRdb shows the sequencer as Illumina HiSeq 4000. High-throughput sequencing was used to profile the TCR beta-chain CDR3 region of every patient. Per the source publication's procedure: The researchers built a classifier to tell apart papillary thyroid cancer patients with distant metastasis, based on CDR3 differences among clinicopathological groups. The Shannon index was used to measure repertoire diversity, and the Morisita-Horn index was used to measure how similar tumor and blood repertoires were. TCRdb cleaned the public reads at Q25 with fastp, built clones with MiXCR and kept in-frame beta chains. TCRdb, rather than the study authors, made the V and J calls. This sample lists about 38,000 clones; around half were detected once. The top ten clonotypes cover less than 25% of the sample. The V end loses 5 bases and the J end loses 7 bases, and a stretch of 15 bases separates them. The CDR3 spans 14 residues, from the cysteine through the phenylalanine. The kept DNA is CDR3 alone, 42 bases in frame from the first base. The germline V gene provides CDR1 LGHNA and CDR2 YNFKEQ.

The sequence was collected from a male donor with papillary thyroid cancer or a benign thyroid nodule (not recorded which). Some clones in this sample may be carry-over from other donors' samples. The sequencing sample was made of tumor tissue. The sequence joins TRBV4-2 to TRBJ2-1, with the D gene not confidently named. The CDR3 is CASSARLSPNEQFF. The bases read TGTGCCAGCAGCGCCAGACTTAGCCCGAATGAGCAGTTCTTC.